The 6 T cell receptor beta chains listed next were all sequenced from one sample in a study of response to subunit inactivated influenza vaccine. TCRdb reanalysed the RT-PCR reads using MiXCR and keeps one entry per CDR3 protein. This sample has around 320,000 distinct CDR3 sequences, with about 20% found just once. Specimen: PBMCs from blood, collected about 20 months after vaccination. These receptors all stem from a man aged 50-75 years who received an inactivated influenza vaccine.

V and J are TRBV20-1 and TRBJ1-4; TRBD1 is a possible D gene (5 bases). V lost 0 bases and J lost 7, with 15 bases in between. Germline loops: CDR1 DFQATT, CDR2 SNEGSKA (reference sequence). This CDR3 region has 15 residues. In nucleotides, the CDR3 is TGCAGTGCTAGAGATCCCCAGGGTTTATCTGAAAAACTGTTTTTT. Its translation: CSARDPQGLSEKLFF.

This clonotype was counted only a few times. This sequence joins TRBV20-1 and TRBJ2-7; 7 bases map to TRBD1. V was pared by 7 bases and J by 3 bases, with 9 bases of the junction left unmatched. Germline V gene sequence: CDR1 DFQATT, CDR2 SNEGSKA (reference sequence). This CDR3 has 13 residues. DNA of the CDR3: TGCAGTGTTCCGGGACAGTCGGTCTACGAGCAGTACTTC. It translates to CSVPGQSVYEQYF.

V gene TRBV7-9 combines with J gene TRBJ1-1; weak D call: TRBD1 (5 bases). Looked up from germline, CDR1 is SEHNR and CDR2 is FQNEAQ (reference sequence). Trimming took 5 bases from V and 1 from J, leaving 14 bases between them. CDR3 size: 15 residues. This CDR3 is CASSLLAQGNTEAFF. DNA for the CDR3: TGTGCCAGCAGCCTCCTGGCGCAGGGGAACACTGAAGCTTTCTTT.

This clonotype was counted ten times or more. The chain recombines TRBV10-3 with TRBJ2-3; TRBD2 matches 12 bases. Germline V gives CDR1 ENHRY, CDR2 SYGVKD. CDR3 length: 18 residues. The trim removed 0 bases at V and 4 bases at J, leaving 8 bases unmatched. The CDR3: CAISESKTSGSFADTQYF. CDR3 bases: TGTGCCATCAGTGAGTCAAAGACTAGCGGGAGTTTCGCAGATACGCAGTATTTT.

This clonotype was counted only a few times. The V call is TRBV6-5, the J call TRBJ2-7; D uncertain. Germline V CDR1 and CDR2: MNHEY, SVGAGI. The ends were cut back, 1 base at V and 9 bases at J, with 7 bases in the middle. The length of the CDR3 is 11 residues. CDR3 amino acids: CASSYLGRQYF. The CDR3 nucleotides are TGTGCCAGCAGTTACTTGGGCAGGCAGTACTTC.

CDR3 coding DNA: TGTGCCAGCAGGTACAGGGTGTCTGGGGCCAACGTCCTGACTTTC. Translating it yields CASRYRVSGANVLTF. The chain carries TRBV6-5 and TRBJ2-6, with TRBD1 as a possible D gene (6 bases). Per germline, CDR1 MNHEY and CDR2 SVGAGI. The V and J ends lost 6 bases and 1 base respectively, with 10 bases between them. The CDR3 loop spans 15 amino acids.